These T cell receptor beta chains were read from a single sample in a study of blood T cell repertoires in COVID-19. The table came from immunoSEQ multiplex PCR; TCRdb's copy has only in-frame clones and leaves some out. The profile shows approximately 110,000 clones, 80% to 90% of them singletons. Sequenced sample: peripheral blood. The receptors derive from a woman aged 80 or over with active or convalescent COVID-19. CDR3s include the opening cysteine and the closing phenylalanine or tryptophan. Each record gives: CDR3 protein, CDR3 DNA, D gene, clone size, J gene, V gene. D genes are given only for firm matches. Clone sizes are given selectively: once, few, many, or a class where the clone is expanded.

cdr3_aa: CASSLRTSGGYNEQFF; cdr3_nt: TGTGCCAGCAGCTTAAGGACTAGCGGGGGATACAATGAGCAGTTCTTC; d_call: TRBD2; clone_size: NA; j_call: TRBJ2-1; v_call: TRBV7-6
cdr3_aa: CASRVINRDEAFF; cdr3_nt: TGTGCCAGCAGAGTCATTAACAGGGATGAAGCTTTCTTT; d_call: NA; clone_size: NA; j_call: TRBJ1-1; v_call: TRBV6-5
cdr3_aa: CASQRTGHHQPQHF; cdr3_nt: TGTGCCAGCCAACGGACAGGGCACCATCAGCCCCAGCATTTT; d_call: TRBD1; clone_size: NA; j_call: TRBJ1-5; v_call: TRBV6-6
cdr3_aa: CASSSGLAGGPSGEQYF; cdr3_nt: TGCGCCAGCAGCTCGGGACTAGCGGGAGGGCCATCTGGCGAGCAGTACTTC; d_call: TRBD2; clone_size: NA; j_call: TRBJ2-7; v_call: TRBV5-1
cdr3_aa: CASSIFRTGAVNTEAFF; cdr3_nt: TGTGCCAGTAGTATTTTCCGGACAGGGGCGGTCAACACTGAAGCTTTCTTT; d_call: TRBD1; clone_size: NA; j_call: TRBJ1-1; v_call: TRBV19
cdr3_aa: CASSSGGGAVDTQYF; cdr3_nt: TGTGCCAGCAGTTCGGGAGGGGGGGCCGTGGATACGCAGTATTTT; d_call: TRBD2; clone_size: NA; j_call: TRBJ2-3; v_call: TRBV28
cdr3_aa: CSASGTSQGGTDIQYF; cdr3_nt: TGCAGTGCTAGTGGCACTTCTCAGGGCGGGACGGACATTCAGTACTTC; d_call: NA; clone_size: NA; j_call: TRBJ2-4; v_call: TRBV20-1
cdr3_aa: CATSAGLEQYF; cdr3_nt: TGTGCCACCAGTGCCGGTTTGGAGCAGTACTTC; d_call: NA; clone_size: NA; j_call: TRBJ2-7; v_call: TRBV24-1
cdr3_aa: CASSSHRGSSYEQYF; cdr3_nt: TGTGCCAGCAGTTCCCACAGGGGGTCCTCCTACGAGCAGTACTTC; d_call: TRBD1; clone_size: NA; j_call: TRBJ2-7; v_call: TRBV11-2
cdr3_aa: CASSRTSGSTDTQYF; cdr3_nt: TGTGCCAGCAGCCGGACTAGCGGGAGTACAGATACGCAGTATTTT; d_call: TRBD2; clone_size: NA; j_call: TRBJ2-3; v_call: TRBV5-4
cdr3_aa: CASSSLLGAGKNIQYF; cdr3_nt: TGTGCCAGCAGTTCCCTCCTAGGGGCTGGCAAAAACATTCAGTACTTC; d_call: NA; clone_size: NA; j_call: TRBJ2-4; v_call: TRBV27
cdr3_aa: CASSLGGTAYEQYF; cdr3_nt: TGTGCCAGCAGCCTAGGCGGCACGGCCTACGAGCAGTACTTC; d_call: NA; clone_size: NA; j_call: TRBJ2-7; v_call: TRBV6-5
cdr3_aa: CASSKGGVEEKLFF; cdr3_nt: TGTGCCAGCAGCAAAGGAGGAGTGGAAGAAAAACTGTTTTTT; d_call: NA; clone_size: NA; j_call: TRBJ1-4; v_call: TRBV21-1
cdr3_aa: CASSLRTGGMIETQYF; cdr3_nt: TGTGCCAGCTCACTCAGGACAGGGGGCATGATCGAGACCCAGTACTTC; d_call: TRBD1; clone_size: once; j_call: TRBJ2-5; v_call: TRBV18
cdr3_aa: CATSREALASGGRQETQYF; cdr3_nt: TGTGCCACCAGCAGAGAAGCCTTAGCTAGCGGAGGGAGGCAGGAGACCCAGTACTTC; d_call: TRBD2; clone_size: once; j_call: TRBJ2-5; v_call: TRBV15
cdr3_aa: CASSLGTGHWDYGYTF; cdr3_nt: TGTGCCAGCAGTTTGGGTACAGGTCACTGGGACTATGGCTACACCTTC; d_call: NA; clone_size: once; j_call: TRBJ1-2; v_call: TRBV28
cdr3_aa: CASSQAGQGKNYEQYF; cdr3_nt: TGTGCCAGCAGCCAAGCAGGACAGGGTAAGAACTACGAGCAGTACTTC; d_call: TRBD1; clone_size: NA; j_call: TRBJ2-7; v_call: TRBV3-1/TRBV3-2
cdr3_aa: CASSPGTGAYEQYF; cdr3_nt: TGTGCCAGCAGCCCAGGGACAGGGGCCTACGAGCAGTACTTC; d_call: TRBD1; clone_size: NA; j_call: TRBJ2-7; v_call: TRBV9
cdr3_aa: CATSRDRSGPADTQYF; cdr3_nt: TGTGCCACCAGCAGAGATAGAAGCGGACCCGCTGATACGCAGTATTTT; d_call: NA; clone_size: NA; j_call: TRBJ2-3; v_call: TRBV15
cdr3_aa: CASSAGGYTF; cdr3_nt: TGTGCCAGCAGTGCGGGTGGCTACACCTTC; d_call: NA; clone_size: NA; j_call: TRBJ1-2; v_call: TRBV12-3/TRBV12-4
cdr3_aa: CASSLVAGETEAFF; cdr3_nt: TGTGCCAGCAGTTTAGTGGCAGGGGAAACTGAAGCTTTCTTT; d_call: NA; clone_size: once; j_call: TRBJ1-1; v_call: TRBV28
cdr3_aa: CASSSPTRDYEQYF; cdr3_nt: TGTGCCAGCAGCTCACCGACTAGGGACTACGAGCAGTACTTC; d_call: NA; clone_size: NA; j_call: TRBJ2-7; v_call: TRBV9
cdr3_aa: CASSQDGEANNQPQHF; cdr3_nt: TGTGCCAGCAGCCAAGACGGGGAGGCAAACAATCAGCCCCAGCATTTT; d_call: NA; clone_size: few; j_call: TRBJ1-5; v_call: TRBV4-2
cdr3_aa: CASSKAGYRANTEAFF; cdr3_nt: TGTGCCAGCAGCAAAGCTGGTTACAGGGCGAACACTGAAGCTTTCTTT; d_call: NA; clone_size: NA; j_call: TRBJ1-1; v_call: TRBV21-1
cdr3_aa: CASSYSIAGVGYEQYF; cdr3_nt: TGTGCCAGCAGTTACTCTATAGCGGGAGTCGGCTACGAGCAGTACTTC; d_call: TRBD2; clone_size: NA; j_call: TRBJ2-7; v_call: TRBV6-5
cdr3_aa: CASSEGVMAYGYTF; cdr3_nt: TGTGCCAGCAGCGAGGGGGTTATGGCCTATGGCTACACCTTC; d_call: NA; clone_size: NA; j_call: TRBJ1-2; v_call: TRBV5-6
cdr3_aa: CASSLPGSGKGEKLFF; cdr3_nt: TGCGCCAGCAGCTTGCCCGGATCAGGGAAGGGTGAAAAACTGTTTTTT; d_call: NA; clone_size: NA; j_call: TRBJ1-4; v_call: TRBV5-1
cdr3_aa: CASSSGIVGTGELFF; cdr3_nt: TGTGCCAGTAGTAGCGGGATAGTTGGCACCGGGGAGCTGTTTTTT; d_call: NA; clone_size: NA; j_call: TRBJ2-2; v_call: TRBV19
cdr3_aa: CASSAYEQYF; cdr3_nt: TGTGCCAGCTCCGCCTACGAGCAGTACTTC; d_call: NA; clone_size: NA; j_call: TRBJ2-7; v_call: TRBV2
cdr3_aa: CASRPGGGNEKLFF; cdr3_nt: TGTGCCAGCCGACCAGGGGGCGGCAATGAAAAACTGTTTTTT; d_call: TRBD1; clone_size: NA; j_call: TRBJ1-4; v_call: TRBV9
cdr3_aa: CAISEFGTSGVVQETQYF; cdr3_nt: TGTGCCATCAGTGAGTTCGGGACTAGCGGGGTGGTTCAGGAGACCCAGTACTTC; d_call: TRBD2; clone_size: NA; j_call: TRBJ2-5; v_call: TRBV10-3
cdr3_aa: CASSLKGQGIAKNIQYF; cdr3_nt: TGTGCCAGCAGCTTAAAAGGACAGGGGATAGCCAAAAACATTCAGTACTTC; d_call: TRBD1; clone_size: NA; j_call: TRBJ2-4; v_call: TRBV7-3
cdr3_aa: CASSVAGTGGNTIYF; cdr3_nt: TGTGCCAGCAGTGTCGCGGGGACAGGTGGAAACACCATATATTTT; d_call: TRBD1; clone_size: NA; j_call: TRBJ1-3; v_call: TRBV28
cdr3_aa: CASSSLDRGGDQPQHF; cdr3_nt: TGTGCCAGCAGTTCTCTGGACAGGGGTGGGGATCAGCCCCAGCATTTT; d_call: TRBD1; clone_size: NA; j_call: TRBJ1-5; v_call: TRBV28
cdr3_aa: CASSFVRGGYNEQFF; cdr3_nt: TGTGCCAGTAGTTTCGTAAGGGGCGGCTACAATGAGCAGTTCTTC; d_call: NA; clone_size: NA; j_call: TRBJ2-1; v_call: TRBV19
cdr3_aa: CATSDFRGALTDTQYF; cdr3_nt: TGTGCCACCAGTGATTTTCGGGGGGCCCTCACAGATACGCAGTATTTT; d_call: NA; clone_size: once; j_call: TRBJ2-3; v_call: TRBV24-1
cdr3_aa: CATSDFDRGYYGYTF; cdr3_nt: TGTGCCACCAGTGATTTCGACAGGGGCTACTATGGCTACACCTTC; d_call: TRBD1; clone_size: NA; j_call: TRBJ1-2; v_call: TRBV24-1
cdr3_aa: CASSPGGHSEQFF; cdr3_nt: TGTGCCAGCAGCCCGGGGGGCCATTCCGAGCAGTTCTTC; d_call: NA; clone_size: NA; j_call: TRBJ2-1; v_call: TRBV3-1/TRBV3-2
cdr3_aa: CASSAGLAKNIQYF; cdr3_nt: TGTGCCAGCAGCGCGGGACTAGCCAAAAACATTCAGTACTTC; d_call: NA; clone_size: NA; j_call: TRBJ2-4; v_call: TRBV7-9
cdr3_aa: CASSQDAWEANTGELFF; cdr3_nt: TGTGCCAGCAGCCAAGACGCGTGGGAGGCGAACACCGGGGAGCTGTTTTTT; d_call: NA; clone_size: NA; j_call: TRBJ2-2; v_call: TRBV3-1/TRBV3-2
cdr3_aa: CAWSVAADTEAFF; cdr3_nt: TGTGCCTGGAGTGTGGCAGCGGACACTGAAGCTTTCTTT; d_call: NA; clone_size: NA; j_call: TRBJ1-1; v_call: TRBV30
cdr3_aa: CSVEAPGLALHNEQFF; cdr3_nt: TGCAGCGTTGAAGCCCCGGGACTAGCGCTACACAATGAGCAGTTCTTC; d_call: TRBD2; clone_size: few; j_call: TRBJ2-1; v_call: TRBV29-1
cdr3_aa: CASSQSGRPNGYTF; cdr3_nt: TGTGCCAGCAGCCAGTCGGGGAGGCCCAATGGCTACACCTTC; d_call: NA; clone_size: NA; j_call: TRBJ1-2; v_call: TRBV3-1/TRBV3-2
cdr3_aa: CASSQGMRGTEAFF; cdr3_nt: TGCGCCAGCAGCCAAGGTATGCGAGGAACTGAAGCTTTCTTT; d_call: NA; clone_size: NA; j_call: TRBJ1-1; v_call: TRBV4-1
cdr3_aa: CASSSQAMNTEAFF; cdr3_nt: TGTGCCAGCAGCTCCCAGGCCATGAACACTGAAGCTTTCTTT; d_call: NA; clone_size: NA; j_call: TRBJ1-1; v_call: TRBV7-2
cdr3_aa: CASSLISGRVADTQYF; cdr3_nt: TGTGCCAGCAGCTTAATTAGCGGGAGAGTCGCAGATACGCAGTATTTT; d_call: TRBD2; clone_size: NA; j_call: TRBJ2-3; v_call: TRBV7-9
cdr3_aa: CAWSRLAGATDTQYF; cdr3_nt: TGTGCCTGGAGCCGACTAGCGGGAGCTACAGATACGCAGTATTTT; d_call: TRBD2; clone_size: NA; j_call: TRBJ2-3; v_call: TRBV30
cdr3_aa: CASSSEGQAPTEAFF; cdr3_nt: TGTGCCAGCAGTAGTGAGGGACAGGCGCCCACTGAAGCTTTCTTT; d_call: TRBD1; clone_size: NA; j_call: TRBJ1-1; v_call: TRBV28
cdr3_aa: CAISQSGQSYEQYF; cdr3_nt: TGTGCCATCAGTCAGTCGGGACAATCCTACGAGCAGTACTTC; d_call: NA; clone_size: NA; j_call: TRBJ2-7; v_call: TRBV10-3
cdr3_aa: CATSSPAREGRNTQYF; cdr3_nt: TGTGCCACCAGCAGCCCAGCCCGGGAGGGCCGGAATACGCAGTATTTT; d_call: TRBD2; clone_size: NA; j_call: TRBJ2-3; v_call: TRBV15
cdr3_aa: CASSLEATGTRGTEAFF; cdr3_nt: TGTGCCAGCAGCTTGGAAGCTACAGGGACGAGAGGGACTGAAGCTTTCTTT; d_call: NA; clone_size: NA; j_call: TRBJ1-1; v_call: TRBV7-3
cdr3_aa: CASSRAGGLYNEQFF; cdr3_nt: TGTGCCAGCAGCCGAGCGGGAGGGCTCTACAATGAGCAGTTCTTC; d_call: TRBD2; clone_size: NA; j_call: TRBJ2-1; v_call: TRBV7-9
cdr3_aa: CASSFQTPQNSPLHF; cdr3_nt: TGTGCCAGCAGCTTCCAGACACCTCAGAATTCACCCCTCCACTTT; d_call: NA; clone_size: NA; j_call: TRBJ1-6; v_call: TRBV7-2
cdr3_aa: CASSPIELSARRYEQYF; cdr3_nt: TGCGCCAGCAGCCCAATAGAGCTTAGCGCGAGAAGATACGAGCAGTACTTC; d_call: NA; clone_size: NA; j_call: TRBJ2-7; v_call: TRBV4-1
cdr3_aa: CASSLDTYNEQFF; cdr3_nt: TGCGCCAGCAGCTTGGACACCTACAATGAGCAGTTCTTC; d_call: NA; clone_size: few; j_call: TRBJ2-1; v_call: TRBV5-1
cdr3_aa: CASTGQGVNQPQHF; cdr3_nt: TGTGCCAGCACAGGGCAGGGGGTCAATCAGCCCCAGCATTTT; d_call: TRBD1; clone_size: once; j_call: TRBJ1-5; v_call: TRBV2
cdr3_aa: CASSQGLAGGTDTQYF; cdr3_nt: TGTGCCAGCAGCCAAGGACTAGCGGGAGGTACAGATACGCAGTATTTT; d_call: TRBD2; clone_size: NA; j_call: TRBJ2-3; v_call: TRBV3-1/TRBV3-2
cdr3_aa: CATSGQGASKNIQYF; cdr3_nt: TGTGCCACCAGTGGACAGGGGGCATCCAAAAACATTCAGTACTTC; d_call: TRBD1; clone_size: NA; j_call: TRBJ2-4; v_call: TRBV24-1